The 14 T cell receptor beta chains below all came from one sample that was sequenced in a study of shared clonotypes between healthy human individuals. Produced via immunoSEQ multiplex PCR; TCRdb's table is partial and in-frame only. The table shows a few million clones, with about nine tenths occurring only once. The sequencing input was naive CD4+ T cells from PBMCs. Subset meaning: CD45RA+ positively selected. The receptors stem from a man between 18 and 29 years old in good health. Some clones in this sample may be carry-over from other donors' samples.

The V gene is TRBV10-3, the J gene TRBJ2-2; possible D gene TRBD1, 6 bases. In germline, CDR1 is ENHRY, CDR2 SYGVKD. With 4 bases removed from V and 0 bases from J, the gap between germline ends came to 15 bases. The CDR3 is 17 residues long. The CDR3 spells CAISGHRATANTGELFF. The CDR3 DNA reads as TGTGCCATCAGTGGGCACAGGGCAACCGCGAACACCGGGGAGCTGTTTTTT.

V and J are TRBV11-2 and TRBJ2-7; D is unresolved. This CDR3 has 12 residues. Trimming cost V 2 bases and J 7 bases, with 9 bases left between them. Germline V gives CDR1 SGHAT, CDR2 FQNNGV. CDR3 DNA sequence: TGTGCCAGCAGCTTAATGCCTTGGGAGCAGTACTTC. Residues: CASSLMPWEQYF.

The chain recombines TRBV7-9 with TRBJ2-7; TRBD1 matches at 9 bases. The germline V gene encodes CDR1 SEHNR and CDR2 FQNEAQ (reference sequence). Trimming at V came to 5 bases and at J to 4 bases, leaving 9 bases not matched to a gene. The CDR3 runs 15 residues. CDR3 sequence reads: CASSDPGQGVYEQYF. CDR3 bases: TGTGCCAGCAGCGATCCGGGACAGGGAGTGTACGAGCAGTACTTC.

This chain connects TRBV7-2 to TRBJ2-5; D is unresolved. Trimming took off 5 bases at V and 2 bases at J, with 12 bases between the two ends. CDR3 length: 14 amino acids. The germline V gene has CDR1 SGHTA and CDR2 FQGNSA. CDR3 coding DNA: TGTGCCAGCAGCCCTACAGCGTTACAAGAGACCCAGTACTTC. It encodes CASSPTALQETQYF.

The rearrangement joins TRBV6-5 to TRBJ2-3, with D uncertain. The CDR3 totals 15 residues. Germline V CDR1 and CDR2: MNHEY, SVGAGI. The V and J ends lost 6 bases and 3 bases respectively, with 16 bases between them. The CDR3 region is CASRPAQVGTDTQYF. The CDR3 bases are TGTGCCAGCAGACCCGCCCAGGTGGGAACAGATACGCAGTATTTT.

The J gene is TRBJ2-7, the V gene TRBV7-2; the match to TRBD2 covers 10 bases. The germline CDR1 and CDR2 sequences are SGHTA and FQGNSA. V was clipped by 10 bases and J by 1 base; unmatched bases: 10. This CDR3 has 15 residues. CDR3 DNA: TGTGCCACCAAGGAAGCGGGAGGGCAATCCTACGAGCAGTACTTC. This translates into CATKEAGGQSYEQYF. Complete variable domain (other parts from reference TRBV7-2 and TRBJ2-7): GAGVSQSPSNKVTEKGKDVELRCDPISGHTALYWYRQSLGQGLEFLIYFQGNSAPDKSGLPSDRFSAERTGGSVSTLTIQRTQQEDSAVYLCATKEAGGQSYEQYFGPGTRLTVT.

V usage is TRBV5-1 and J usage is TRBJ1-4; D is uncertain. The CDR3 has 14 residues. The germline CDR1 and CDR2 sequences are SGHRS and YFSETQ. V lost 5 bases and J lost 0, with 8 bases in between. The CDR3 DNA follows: TGCGCCAGCAGACAAGGCCCAACTAATGAAAAACTGTTTTTT. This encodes CASRQGPTNEKLFF.

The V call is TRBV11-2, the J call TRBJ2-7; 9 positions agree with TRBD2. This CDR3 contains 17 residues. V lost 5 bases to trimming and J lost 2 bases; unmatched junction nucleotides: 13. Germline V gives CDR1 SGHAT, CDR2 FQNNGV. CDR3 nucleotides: TGTGCCAGCAGCCGCGTGGGTAGCGGGAGTAGTGCCTACGAGCAGTACTTC. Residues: CASSRVGSGSSAYEQYF.

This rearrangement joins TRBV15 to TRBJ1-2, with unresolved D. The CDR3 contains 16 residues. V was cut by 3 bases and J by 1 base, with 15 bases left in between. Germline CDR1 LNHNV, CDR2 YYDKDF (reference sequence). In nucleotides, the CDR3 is TGTGCCACCAGCAGCCTCCAGGCCTTATTTAACTATGGCTACACCTTC. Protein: CATSSLQALFNYGYTF.

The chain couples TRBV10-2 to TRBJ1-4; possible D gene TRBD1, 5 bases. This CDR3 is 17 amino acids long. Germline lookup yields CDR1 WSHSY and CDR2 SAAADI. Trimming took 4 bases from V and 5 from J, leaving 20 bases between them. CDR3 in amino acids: CASSGTMRGERNEKLFF. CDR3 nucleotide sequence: TGCGCCAGCAGTGGGACAATGCGTGGGGAGCGCAATGAAAAACTGTTTTTT.

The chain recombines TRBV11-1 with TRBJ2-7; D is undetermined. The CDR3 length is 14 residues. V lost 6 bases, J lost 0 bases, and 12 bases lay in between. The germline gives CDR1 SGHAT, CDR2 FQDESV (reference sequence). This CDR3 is CASRDLIHSYEQYF. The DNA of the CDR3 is TGTGCCAGCAGGGATTTAATCCACTCCTACGAGCAGTACTTC.

As DNA, the CDR3 is TGTGCCAGCAGTTTCTCTGGACAGGGACGGGATCAGCCCCAGCATTTT. Amino acid sequence: CASSFSGQGRDQPQHF. The chain uses TRBV28 and TRBJ1-5, with 8 bases lining up with TRBD1. Unmatched junction bases numbered 9, after V lost 3 bases and J lost 5 bases. The CDR3 consists of 16 residues. From germline, CDR1 is MDHEN and CDR2 SYDVKM.

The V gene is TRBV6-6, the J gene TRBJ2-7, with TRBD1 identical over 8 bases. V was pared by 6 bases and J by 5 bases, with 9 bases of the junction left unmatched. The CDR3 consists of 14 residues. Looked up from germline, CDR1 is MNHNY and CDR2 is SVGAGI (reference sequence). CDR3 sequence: CASRFRTGSHEQYF. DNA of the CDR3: TGTGCCAGCAGATTTCGGACAGGGTCTCACGAGCAGTACTTC.

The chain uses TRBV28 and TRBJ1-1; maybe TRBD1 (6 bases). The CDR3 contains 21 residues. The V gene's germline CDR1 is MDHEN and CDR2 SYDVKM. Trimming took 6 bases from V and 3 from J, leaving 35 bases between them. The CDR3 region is CASRTLGAVTLWGHPDTEAFF. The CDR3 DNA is TGTGCCAGCAGAACCCTCGGAGCTGTAACATTGTGGGGACATCCAGACACTGAAGCTTTCTTT.